This T cell receptor beta chain stems from a study of cytomegalovirus exposure and HLA in healthy donors. This clone appeared a single time. The PCR used 60 Vbeta and 13 Jbeta primers. Only in-frame clones appear in the TCRdb table, and some are missing; sequencing was by immunoSEQ multiplex PCR. Of 90,000 to 100,000 clones listed, roughly 63% are singletons. Germline V gene lookup returns CDR1 LNHDA and CDR2 SQIVND (reference sequence). After removal of 2 bases from V and 2 bases from J, the junction contained 12 bases not matched to a gene. The length of the CDR3 is 18 residues. The rearrangement uses TRBV19 and TRBJ2-5; 9 nucleotides match TRBD1. Sequences were obtained from PBMCs. The receptor comes from a middle-aged man in good health and CMV-seronegative. The CDR3 sequence is CASSIWWRQGEKQETQYF. Written as DNA, the CDR3 is TGTGCCAGTAGTATATGGTGGAGACAGGGGGAGAAACAAGAGACCCAGTACTTC.